The 11 T cell receptor beta chains below come from one sample, sequenced in a study of technical replicates of blood from a few donors. Sequencing was performed with immunoSEQ multiplex PCR; in TCRdb, only in-frame clones are kept and a portion is missing. The data hold around 86,000 clones, with 90% to 97% observed a single time. Sequenced material: T cells isolated from PBMCs. These receptors were collected from a human donor in good health.

The rearrangement links TRBV28 to TRBJ2-7; 9 bases map to TRBD1. V lost 8 bases, J lost 2 bases, and 7 bases stayed unmatched. CDR1 and CDR2 (germline): MDHEN, SYDVKM. CDR3 size: 14 residues. The CDR3 is CASYPGQGTYEQYF. The CDR3 DNA follows: TGTGCCAGCTACCCAGGACAGGGGACCTACGAGCAGTACTTC.

The genes are TRBV2 and TRBJ1-3; D is possibly TRBD1 (5 bases). CDR3 size: 16 residues. CDR1 SNHLY and CDR2 FYNNEI come from the germline V gene. Between the trimmed V and J ends, which lost 6 bases and 2 bases, there was a span of 17 bases. The CDR3 protein is CASRQRGIRTGNTIYF. The CDR3 region has the DNA TGTGCCAGCAGACAACGGGGGATTAGGACTGGAAACACCATATATTTT.

The chain joins TRBV6-1 to TRBJ2-3; TRBD1 matches at 7 bases. CDR1 is MNHNS and CDR2 is SASEGT in the germline V gene. J lost 2 bases, V lost 5 bases, and 7 bases had no gene match. The length of the CDR3 is 15 residues. CDR3: CASSPQGWSTDTQYF. CDR3 bases: TGTGCCAGCAGTCCACAGGGGTGGTCCACAGATACGCAGTATTTT.

The chain carries TRBV5-4 and TRBJ2-3; TRBD1 is a possible D gene (6 bases). Germline V CDR1 and CDR2: SGHNT, YYREEE (reference sequence). V lost 4 bases and J 2 bases, leaving 14 bases between the germline ends. There are 15 residues in the CDR3. The CDR3 sequence: CASSEGDPNTDTQYF. Here the CDR3 DNA reads TGTGCCAGCAGCGAGGGGGACCCCAACACAGATACGCAGTATTTT.

The chain links TRBV9 to TRBJ1-1; 7 nucleotides agree with TRBD1. Unmatched junction bases numbered 4, after V lost 0 bases and J lost 5 bases. This CDR3 has 14 residues. The germline gives CDR1 SGDLS, CDR2 YYNGEE. CDR3 residues: CASSVEGAGTEAFF. The CDR3 DNA reads as TGTGCCAGCAGCGTAGAGGGGGCAGGAACTGAAGCTTTCTTT.

This clone showed up just a few times. The CDR3 here is CASSIAGADYEQYF. For the CDR3, the DNA is TGTGCCAGTAGTATAGCGGGAGCAGACTACGAGCAGTACTTC. V and J are TRBV19 and TRBJ2-7, with D possibly being TRBD2 (6 bases). This CDR3 is 14 amino acids long. Germline V gene lookup returns CDR1 LNHDA and CDR2 SQIVND (reference sequence). Trimming cost V 1 base and J 3 bases, with 10 bases left between them. The complete variable domain, with remaining parts taken from reference TRBV19 and TRBJ2-7, reads DGGITQSPKYLFRKEGQNVTLSCEQNLNHDAMYWYRQDPGQGLRLIYYSQIVNDFQKGDIAEGYSVSREKKESFPLTVTSAQKNPTAFYLCASSIAGADYEQYFGPGTRLTVT.

The gene calls are TRBV11-2 and TRBJ2-2; maybe TRBD1 (5 bases). V gave up 6 bases and J gave up 0 bases, with 23 bases separating them. The CDR3 has 19 amino acids. Germline CDR1 SGHAT, CDR2 FQNNGV. The CDR3 coding sequence is TGTGCCAGCAGACCTATACAACGGTGGGGCATGCCGAACACCGGGGAGCTGTTTTTT. Its protein is CASRPIQRWGMPNTGELFF.

The rearrangement links TRBV13 to TRBJ1-2; possible D gene TRBD1, 6 bases. This CDR3 is built from 14 residues. Germline-derived CDR1 and CDR2 are PRHDT and FYEKMQ (reference sequence). V lost 5 bases and J lost 6, with 16 bases in between. The CDR3 here is CASSVSGTRNGYTF. Here the CDR3 DNA reads TGTGCCAGCAGCGTCTCCGGGACACGGAATGGCTACACCTTC.

A single count supports this clone. V and J are TRBV10-2 and TRBJ2-7, with 9 bases matching TRBD2. This CDR3 spans 15 amino acids. The germline gives CDR1 WSHSY, CDR2 SAAADI. Unmatched junction bases numbered 7, after V lost 3 bases and J lost 4 bases. This chain's CDR3 is CASSDPREGRYEQYF. CDR3 nucleotide sequence: TGCGCCAGCAGTGACCCGCGGGAGGGCCGGTACGAGCAGTACTTC.

The rearrangement links TRBV4-1 to TRBJ2-7; D not resolved. The V end lost 0 bases, the J end lost 1 base, and 7 bases lay between the germline ends. The CDR3 spans 14 residues. Germline assignment: CDR1 MGHRA and CDR2 YSYEKL. CDR3 nucleotides: TGCGCCAGCAGCCAAGACCTAGGATCCTACGAGCAGTACTTC. Its protein product is CASSQDLGSYEQYF.

This clone was recorded once. This chain uses TRBV7-9 with TRBJ1-5, with D uncertain. V lost 1 base and J 9 bases, leaving 13 bases between the germline ends. CDR1 and CDR2 from the germline V gene are SEHNR and FQNEAQ (reference sequence). The CDR3 is 14 residues long. CDR3 nucleotide sequence: TGTGCCAGCAGCTTAGAGGCGCCCGGAGGGCCCCAGCATTTT. As protein: CASSLEAPGGPQHF.